A few counts support the clone carrying this T cell receptor beta chain. The data originate from a study of T-cell memory formation after mild COVID-19. Study in general: TCR clusters were mostly donor specific.

CDR1 is SGHRS, CDR2 YFSETQ, per germline. V dropped 4 bases and J dropped 4; count of bases not matched to a gene: 9. The CDR3 loop spans 16 amino acids. The 5'RACE method, run with constant-segment primers, produced TCR alpha and TCR beta cDNA libraries (carrying sample barcodes and UMIs). TCRdb reprocessed the 5' RACE reads via MiXCR and lists one record per CDR3 protein. The top ten clones hold 2% to 2.5% of a sample with about 180,000 distinct CDR3 sequences, 16% of them seen once. Sequenced: PBMCs or a T cell subset sorted from them (not recorded which). The TCR was taken from an adult woman who had mild COVID-19 (a few samples of this study predate the infection). Cell type and time point are not known. The rearrangement uses TRBV5-1 and TRBJ2-5; 11 nucleotides agree with TRBD2. The CDR3: CASSQSSGGAGETQYF. CDR3 DNA: TGCGCCAGCAGCCAAAGTAGCGGGGGGGCCGGAGAGACCCAGTACTTC.